This T cell receptor (beta chain) originates from a study of shared clonotypes between healthy human individuals. Study results and limitations: Represented diversity, genetic and exposure-history alike, was limited by few donors.

Only Caucasian adults living in Nashville, Tennessee served as donors. Germline trimming cut 7 bases from V and 2 bases from J; bases unmatched to any gene: 11. This CDR3 has 16 amino acids. In germline, CDR1 is SNHLY, CDR2 FYNNEI. The table came from immunoSEQ multiplex PCR; TCRdb's copy has only in-frame clones and leaves some out. The top ten clones hold over 1.3% of a sample with nearly 1 million clones, 76% of them seen once. This clone has just a few counts. No antigen is known for it. The sequencing input was memory CD4+ T cells sorted from blood. Subset noted: CD45RA-negative fraction. The chain links TRBV2 to TRBJ2-5; the match to TRBD2 covers 9 bases. The source is a man younger than 35 in good health. DNA of the CDR3: TGTGCCAGCAAGAGAACCGGTCTAGCGGGACAAGAGACCCAGTACTTC. Protein product: CASKRTGLAGQETQYF.